This TCR beta chain was recovered during a study of shared clonotypes between healthy human individuals. In the study overall: The donor pool was made up of a couple of women and a few men aged 18 to 49.

The CDR3 is made up of 15 amino acids. The V gene's germline CDR1 is KGHSH and CDR2 LQKENI. V was pared by 4 bases and J by 1 base, with 14 bases between. Libraries were prepared by immunoSEQ multiplex PCR; TCRdb keeps only in-frame clonotypes and omits some of them. Among more than 2 million clones listed, approximately 96% were seen once. Concerning this clone itself: Its target is not known.

Points from the study as a whole: Four donors had 5% to 6.5% of their naive CD4 clonotypes in common. Clonotypes shared by all four donors outscored non-shared clonotypes in generation probability.

Sample: naive CD4+ T cells sorted from blood. Subset defined: CD45RA+ positively selected. The receptor was derived from a man aged 18 to 29 in good health. V and J are TRBV18 and TRBJ2-7, with D tentatively TRBD2 (5 bases). The CDR3 DNA is TGTGCCAGCTCACGCGCGGGTCGTGGATCCTACGAGCAGTACTTC. This sequence encodes CASSRAGRGSYEQYF.